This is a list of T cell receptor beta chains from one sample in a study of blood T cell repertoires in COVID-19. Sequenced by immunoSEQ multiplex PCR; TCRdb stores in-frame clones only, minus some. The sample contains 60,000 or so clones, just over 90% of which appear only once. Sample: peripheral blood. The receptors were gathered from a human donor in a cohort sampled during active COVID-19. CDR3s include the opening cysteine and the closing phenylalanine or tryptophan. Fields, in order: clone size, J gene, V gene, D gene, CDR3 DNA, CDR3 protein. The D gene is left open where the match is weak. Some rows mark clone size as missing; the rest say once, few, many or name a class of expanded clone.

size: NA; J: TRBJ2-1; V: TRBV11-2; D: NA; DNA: TGTGCCAGCAGCTCCTTCGCCTACAATGAGCAGTTCTTC; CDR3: CASSSFAYNEQFF
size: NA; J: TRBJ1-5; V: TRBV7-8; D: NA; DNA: TGTGCCAGCAGCTCAGGAACAGTTAGCAATCAGCCCCAGCATTTT; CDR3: CASSSGTVSNQPQHF
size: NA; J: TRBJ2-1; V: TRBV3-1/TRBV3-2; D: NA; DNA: TGTGCCAGCAGCCCGGGTAGCGGCAGGGATTCAAGTGAGCAGTTCTTC; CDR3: CASSPGSGRDSSEQFF
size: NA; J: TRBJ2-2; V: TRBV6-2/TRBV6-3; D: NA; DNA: TGTGCCAGCAGTTATATATCCCCAGTGAACACCGGGGAGCTGTTTTTT; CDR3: CASSYISPVNTGELFF
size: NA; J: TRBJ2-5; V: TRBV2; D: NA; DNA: TGTGCCAGCAGGAGACACGAACAAGAGACCCAGTACTTC; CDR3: CASRRHEQETQYF
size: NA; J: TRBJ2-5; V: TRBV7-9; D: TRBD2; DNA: TGTGCCAGCAGCGGTAGGGGCGGGAGCCAAGAGACCCAGTACTTC; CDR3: CASSGRGGSQETQYF
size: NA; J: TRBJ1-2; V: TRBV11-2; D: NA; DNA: TGTGCCAGCAGCTCTTTCAAGTCCAGGAGGCATAACTATGGCTACACCTTC; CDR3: CASSSFKSRRHNYGYTF
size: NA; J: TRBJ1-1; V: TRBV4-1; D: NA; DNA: TGCGCCAGCAGCCAAGGGAGCGGAACAAGGCCGAACACTGAAGCTTTCTTT; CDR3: CASSQGSGTRPNTEAFF
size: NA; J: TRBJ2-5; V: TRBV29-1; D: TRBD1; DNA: TGCAGCGTTGAAGGTTCTCCGGGACAGAAACAAGAGACCCAGTACTTC; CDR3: CSVEGSPGQKQETQYF
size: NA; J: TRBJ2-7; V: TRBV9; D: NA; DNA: TGTGCCAGCAGCGTAGATGCTCGGGAGACCTACGAGCAGTACTTC; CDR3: CASSVDARETYEQYF
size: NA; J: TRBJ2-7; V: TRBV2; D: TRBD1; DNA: TGTGCCAGCATTGGACAGGGGAACGAGCAGTACTTC; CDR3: CASIGQGNEQYF
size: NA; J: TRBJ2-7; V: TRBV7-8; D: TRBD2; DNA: TGTGCCAGCAGCCGATGGGGGGGCTACGAGCAGTACTTC; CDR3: CASSRWGGYEQYF
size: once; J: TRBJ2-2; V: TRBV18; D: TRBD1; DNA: TGTGCCAGCTCACCAGCAGGGGGCAGCGGGGAGCTGTTTTTT; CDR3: CASSPAGGSGELFF
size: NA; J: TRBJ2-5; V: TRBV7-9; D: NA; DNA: TGTGCCAGCGCCCCCGGCGGACACGCTTCGGAGACCCAGTACTTC; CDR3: CASAPGGHASETQYF
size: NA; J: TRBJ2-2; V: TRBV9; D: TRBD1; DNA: TGTGCCAGCAGCCTCAGAGACAGGGTGAACACCGGGGAGCTGTTTTTT; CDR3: CASSLRDRVNTGELFF
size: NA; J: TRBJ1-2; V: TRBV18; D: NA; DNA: TGTGCCAGCTCACTGGACTTAGGGGGTGGCTACACCTTC; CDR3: CASSLDLGGGYTF
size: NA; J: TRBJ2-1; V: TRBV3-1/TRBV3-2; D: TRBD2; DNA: TGTGCCAGCAGCCAAGAAACGGGAGGCAGTGAGCAGTTCTTC; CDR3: CASSQETGGSEQFF
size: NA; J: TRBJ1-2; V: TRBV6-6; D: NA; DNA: TGTGCCAGCAGCCCCGGGGTAAACTATGGCTACACCTTC; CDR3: CASSPGVNYGYTF
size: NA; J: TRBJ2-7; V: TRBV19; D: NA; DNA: TGTGCCAGTAAGGACACCTCCTACGAGCAGTACTTC; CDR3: CASKDTSYEQYF
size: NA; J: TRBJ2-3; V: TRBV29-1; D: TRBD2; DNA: TGCAGCGTACTAGCGGAGAGCACAGATACGCAGTATTTT; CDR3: CSVLAESTDTQYF
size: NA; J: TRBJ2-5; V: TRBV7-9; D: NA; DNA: TGTGCCAGCAGCTTAGCGACAAGTAATCAAGAGACCCAGTACTTC; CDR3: CASSLATSNQETQYF
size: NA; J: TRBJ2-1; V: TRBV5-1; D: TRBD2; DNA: TGCGCCAGCAGCTTAGCGGGAGGACTATACAATGAGCAGTTCTTC; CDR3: CASSLAGGLYNEQFF